The clone carrying this T cell receptor (beta chain) was counted a single time. The sample is drawn from a study of blood T cell repertoires in COVID-19. Losses at the gene ends were 0 bases for V and 11 bases for J; bases not matched to a gene: 16. Germline V CDR1 and CDR2: MNHNS, SASEGT. CDR3 length: 17 amino acids. Original analysis: Reference gene primer amplification yielded estimated nucleated cell counts. Some clones are missing from TCRdb's copy, which holds only in-frame ones; the method was immunoSEQ multiplex PCR. V and J calls and clone size follow that table, whereas D and trimming were derived from the DNA. In the table there are about 200,000 clones, more than 70% of which are singletons.

The sequencing sample was made of peripheral blood. The source of this sequence is a man aged 18 to 30 with active or convalescent COVID-19. The chain has TRBV6-1 and TRBJ1-2; TRBD1 aligns across 9 bases. The CDR3 DNA reads as TGTGCCAGCAGTGAAGCCCTCTACAGGGGGCTGGGGTTAGCATACACCTTC. Translating gives CASSEALYRGLGLAYTF.